The clone carrying this TCR beta chain was recorded a few times. The data derive from a study of molecular identifiers for immune sequencing clone quantification. TCRdb passed the PCR reads through MiXCR, listing each CDR3 protein once. The table includes approximately 500,000 distinct CDR3 sequences, 20% to 25% detected once. This TCR derives from a human donor in good health. Some libraries in this study had Jurkat cell RNA spiked in. Material for sequencing was naive CD8+ T cells from blood, with Jurkat cell RNA spiked in. Subset specified: FACS-sorted CD8+CD4-CCR7+CD45RA+ naive T cells.

CDR3 sequence reads: CASSFIREGRDTQYF. CDR3 DNA sequence: TGTGCCAGCAGCTTTATACGGGAGGGCCGCGATACGCAGTATTTT. This chain links TRBV7-9 with TRBJ2-3, with 8 bases matching TRBD2. V trimming: 3 bases; J trimming: 6 bases; junction bases outside the gene matches: 8. The CDR3 is 15 amino acids. CDR1 and CDR2 from the germline V gene are SEHNR and FQNEAQ (reference sequence).